The entry below describes one T cell receptor beta chain. The specificity of this receptor is unknown. The sample holds no much larger clone one base away, and base qualities are not on file. There are 13 amino acids in the CDR3, from cysteine to phenylalanine inclusive. Only CDR3 DNA is held: 39 bases, read in frame from base 1. V is pared back by 2 bases and J by 4 bases, with 6 bases lying between the germline termini. The germline V gene sets CDR1 to SGHTA and CDR2 to FQGTGA. The CDR3 regions of human TCRbeta chains were subjected to immunosequencing. The authors' analysis ran thus. Repertoire TCRs were checked for matches against a reference library of SARS-CoV-2-specific TCRs that had been generated using the MIRA antigen-specificity platform. Breadth meant the fraction of unique TCRs that were SARS-CoV-2-associated, whereas depth meant the fraction of total T cells that were SARS-CoV-2-associated. Using the MIRA data, each spike-specific TCR was mapped to the spike region that the TCR reacts to and placed in a CD4 or CD8 class. Log10-transformed breadth and depth values were compared by one-way ANOVA with Sidak's multiple comparisons tests. Entries here come from immuneACCESS through TCRdb and include only in-frame sequences with V and J called. Some clones fail to appear in such tables; in the studies checked, an unresolved V gene covers under half of the shortfall, and the cause of the remainder is unknown. The V and J calls and the clone size are those of that table, but D and trimming were determined from the DNA. A total of 150,000 to 200,000 clones appear in this sample, over 75% of them only once. In total, the top ten clones hold about 1.6% of the sample.

The data were taken from a study of T cell responses to AZD1222 COVID-19 vaccine listed by TCRdb under 2021. Background for the entire study: Because spike-specific TCR depth and breadth did not differ between the two schedules, AZD1222 recipients who got a second dose at roughly 4 weeks were pooled with those who got a second dose at roughly 12 weeks. A total of 233 trial participants underwent TCR sequencing, of whom 200 to 220 received two doses of AZD1222 and about 25 received two doses of the MenACWY control vaccine. Trial participants were enrolled by age into subgroups of 18-55, 56-69 and 70-plus years, and roughly 150, 30 and 60 TCR-sequenced participants, respectively, were included in these subgroups.

This specimen's time point label, interpreted: baseline before first vaccination. The vaccinee samples were drawn from two UK trials, COV001 and COV002, one of which was a single-blind randomized controlled phase 2/3 trial testing AZD1222 (ChAdOx1 nCoV-19) in healthy adults. For TCRbeta chain sequencing, PBMC samples were collected from trial participants at day 0 and at day 28 after the second dose. Study-level results and caveats: Spike-specific TCR breadth and depth rose significantly after two AZD1222 doses compared with day 0 and with MenACWY recipients. Vaccine-associated CD4 TCRs spanned the whole spike protein, with dominant responses in regions 160-218 and 743-854. Epitopes outside the regions mutated in the B.1.351 and B.1.1.7 variants were reportedly recognized by nearly half of the unique spike-specific TCRs. Because no samples from the day 14 peak response were available, repertoires could be characterized only after the peak T cell response. Most participants were white British and females outnumbered males, and the authors suggested that clonal diversity may have been underestimated. The 56-69-year group was small, and its depth increase did not reach significance, likely because of low power. Conclusions about previously exposed vaccinees were limited because only six AZD1222 recipients were SARS-CoV-2 seropositive at baseline.

This clonotype originated in an adult in good health. The chain links TRBV7-3 with TRBJ2-1; the D gene is possibly TRBD1, with 6 bases matching. Here the sequenced sample was peripheral blood, taken on day 0 of AZD1222 vaccination. The DNA sequence is TGTGCCAGCAGCTTAGACAGGTACAATGAGCAGTTCTTC. It is translated as CASSLDRYNEQFF.